This T cell receptor beta chain was sequenced for a study of cytomegalovirus exposure and HLA in healthy donors. Study-level background: Ancestry clustering placed about 80% of approximately 370 genotyped donors in the Caucasian-associated cluster.

The CDR3 sequence is 15 residues long. Trimming took 5 bases from V and 4 from J; bases not matched to a gene: 7. Germline CDR1 is MNHNS and CDR2 is SASEGT. PCR used 60 Vbeta primers and 13 Jbeta primers. TCRdb keeps only in-frame clones here, not all; method: immunoSEQ multiplex PCR. The sample yields 110,000 or so clones, approximately 14% seen once. The J gene is TRBJ1-1, the V gene TRBV6-1; 10 nucleotides agree with TRBD1. This TCR was sampled from a female donor in good health and CMV-seronegative. The sample comprised PBMCs. The CDR3 sequence is CASSLQDRGSTEAFF. The CDR3 bases are TGTGCCAGCAGTCTCCAGGACAGGGGGAGCACTGAAGCTTTCTTT.